Shown below are 3 T cell receptor beta chains from a single sample sequenced in a study of T cell changes during pregnancy in multiple sclerosis. Clones were read by immunoSEQ multiplex PCR, and TCRdb kept only the in-frame ones, dropping some. The sample includes fewer than 50,000 clones, roughly 90% seen only once; the top ten take just over 5.5%. This specimen consisted of CD8+ T cells from peripheral blood mononuclear cells, obtained in the third trimester of pregnancy. The receptors derive from a female donor with multiple sclerosis, enrolled in a pregnancy study.

This clone was observed once. The chain joins TRBV11-2 to TRBJ2-1, with a tentative D call TRBD2 (6 bases). Germline lookup yields CDR1 SGHAT and CDR2 FQNNGV. This CDR3 has 15 residues. Trimming pared 2 bases from V and 7 bases from J, leaving 15 bases between. CDR3 region: CASSLYGGAGNEQFF. CDR3 in DNA: TGTGCCAGCAGCTTATATGGCGGGGCCGGAAATGAGCAGTTCTTC.

The rearrangement links TRBV18 to TRBJ1-5; TRBD1 matches at 7 bases. The CDR3 spans 16 residues. Germline CDR1 reads KGHSH; CDR2 reads LQKENI. J gave up 6 bases and V 3 bases, and 11 bases lay outside the gene matches. The CDR3 protein is CASSPGTDLFPQPQHF. The CDR3 DNA reads as TGTGCCAGCTCACCTGGGACAGACCTTTTCCCTCAGCCCCAGCATTTT.

The gene calls are TRBV6-4 and TRBJ2-1; 8 positions match TRBD1. This CDR3 spans 15 amino acids. Germline V CDR1 and CDR2: MRHNA, SNTAGT. Trimming removed 2 bases from V and 6 bases from J; junction bases left unmatched: 6. The CDR3 spells CASSDGQGAGNEQFF. DNA for the CDR3: TGTGCCAGCAGTGACGGGCAGGGGGCGGGCAATGAGCAGTTCTTC.